The 8 T cell receptor beta chains given below trace back to one sample, sequenced in a study of OX40 agonist ivuxolimab in advanced cancers. Profiled with immunoSEQ multiplex PCR; TCRdb holds only in-frame clones, not every one. The sample includes approximately 31,000 clones, 88% of them seen just once. The specimen comprised CD4+ or CD8+ T cells sorted from blood, sampled in a trial of the OX40 agonist ivuxolimab. Receptors were obtained from an adult with an advanced solid tumor such as melanoma, head and neck, liver or kidney cancer.

The V and J genes are TRBV15 and TRBJ2-1; TRBD2 is a possible D gene (7 bases). The CDR3 runs to 15 residues. CDR1 is LNHNV, CDR2 YYDKDF, per germline (reference sequence). Trimming pared 4 bases from V and 0 bases from J, leaving 10 bases between. The CDR3 sequence is CATSTRGASYNEQFF. The CDR3 nucleotides are TGTGCCACCAGCACTCGGGGGGCCTCCTACAATGAGCAGTTCTTC. The full variable domain, in which reference TRBV15 and TRBJ2-1 provide the parts outside the CDR3, is DAMVIQNPRYQVTQFGKPVTLSCSQTLNHNVMYWYQQKSSQAPKLLFHYYDKDFNNEADTPDNFQSRRPNTSFCFLDIRSPGLGDTAMYLCATSTRGASYNEQFFGPGTRLTVL.

This chain joins TRBV5-5 and TRBJ2-7, with D unresolved. This CDR3 has 11 amino acids. Germline V CDR1 and CDR2: SGHKS, YYEKEE (reference sequence). Trimming left V 4 bases short and J 4 bases short, with 6 bases between. In DNA, the CDR3 is TGTGCCAGCAGCCCACATTACGAGCAGTACTTC. It is translated as CASSPHYEQYF.

This clone was counted many times. The genes are TRBV28 and TRBJ1-5; D unresolved. V was trimmed by 7 bases and J by 0 bases, leaving 10 bases between them. Looked up from germline, CDR1 is MDHEN and CDR2 is SYDVKM. This CDR3 contains 14 residues. This chain's CDR3 is CASTNFYSNQPQHF. In DNA, the CDR3 is TGTGCCAGCACCAATTTCTATAGCAATCAGCCCCAGCATTTT. Looking up the rest from reference TRBV28 and TRBJ1-5 gives the full variable domain: DVKVTQSSRYLVKRTGEKVFLECVQDMDHENMFWYRQDPGLGLRLIYFSYDVKMKEKGDIPEGYSVSREKKERFSLILESASTNQTSMYLCASTNFYSNQPQHFGDGTRLSIL.

The chain is built from TRBV10-3 and TRBJ2-5; 11 nucleotides line up with TRBD2. From germline, CDR1 is ENHRY and CDR2 SYGVKD. Trimming took 5 bases from V and 1 from J; bases not matched to a gene: 3. This CDR3 has 15 amino acids. The CDR3 nucleotides read TGTGCCATCAGTTCCGGGACTAGCGGCCAAGAGACCCAGTACTTC. This gives the protein CAISSGTSGQETQYF.

This chain joins TRBV6-5 and TRBJ2-7, with 9 bases that match TRBD1. V trimming: 2 bases; J trimming: 2 bases; junction bases outside the gene matches: 4. This CDR3 contains 15 residues. Germline V gene data show CDR1 as MNHEY and CDR2 as SVGAGI. Here the CDR3 DNA reads TGTGCCAGCAGTTACGAGCGGGACAGGGCCTACGAGCAGTACTTC. It specifies CASSYERDRAYEQYF.

This clone appeared once. V usage is TRBV6-5 and J usage is TRBJ1-2; TRBD1 is a possible D gene (6 bases). The germline V gene has CDR1 MNHEY and CDR2 SVGAGI. The germline V and J ends were trimmed by 2 bases and 0 bases, with 10 bases remaining between them. The CDR3 is 15 amino acids. CDR3 residues: CASSYHGQSNYGYTF. CDR3 nucleotide sequence: TGTGCCAGCAGTTACCACGGACAGTCTAACTATGGCTACACCTTC.

The rearrangement links TRBV6-1 to TRBJ2-1, with a tentative D call TRBD2 (6 bases). From germline, CDR1 is MNHNS and CDR2 SASEGT. Trimming left V 3 bases short and J 15 bases short, with 27 bases between. The CDR3 has 16 residues. Here the CDR3 reads CASSDPDTFLHEAGFF. In nucleotides, the CDR3 is TGTGCCAGCAGTGACCCTGATACATTCCTACACGAAGCGGGGTTCTTC.

This clone was found a few times. V usage is TRBV4-1 and J usage is TRBJ2-1, with 7 nucleotides matching TRBD2. This CDR3 is 15 amino acids long. Germline CDR1 is MGHRA and CDR2 is YSYEKL. Trimming at V came to 1 base and at J to 5 bases, leaving 5 bases not matched to a gene. The CDR3 reads CASSQGWGGHNEQFF. In DNA form, the CDR3 reads TGCGCCAGCAGCCAAGGGTGGGGGGGTCACAATGAGCAGTTCTTC.